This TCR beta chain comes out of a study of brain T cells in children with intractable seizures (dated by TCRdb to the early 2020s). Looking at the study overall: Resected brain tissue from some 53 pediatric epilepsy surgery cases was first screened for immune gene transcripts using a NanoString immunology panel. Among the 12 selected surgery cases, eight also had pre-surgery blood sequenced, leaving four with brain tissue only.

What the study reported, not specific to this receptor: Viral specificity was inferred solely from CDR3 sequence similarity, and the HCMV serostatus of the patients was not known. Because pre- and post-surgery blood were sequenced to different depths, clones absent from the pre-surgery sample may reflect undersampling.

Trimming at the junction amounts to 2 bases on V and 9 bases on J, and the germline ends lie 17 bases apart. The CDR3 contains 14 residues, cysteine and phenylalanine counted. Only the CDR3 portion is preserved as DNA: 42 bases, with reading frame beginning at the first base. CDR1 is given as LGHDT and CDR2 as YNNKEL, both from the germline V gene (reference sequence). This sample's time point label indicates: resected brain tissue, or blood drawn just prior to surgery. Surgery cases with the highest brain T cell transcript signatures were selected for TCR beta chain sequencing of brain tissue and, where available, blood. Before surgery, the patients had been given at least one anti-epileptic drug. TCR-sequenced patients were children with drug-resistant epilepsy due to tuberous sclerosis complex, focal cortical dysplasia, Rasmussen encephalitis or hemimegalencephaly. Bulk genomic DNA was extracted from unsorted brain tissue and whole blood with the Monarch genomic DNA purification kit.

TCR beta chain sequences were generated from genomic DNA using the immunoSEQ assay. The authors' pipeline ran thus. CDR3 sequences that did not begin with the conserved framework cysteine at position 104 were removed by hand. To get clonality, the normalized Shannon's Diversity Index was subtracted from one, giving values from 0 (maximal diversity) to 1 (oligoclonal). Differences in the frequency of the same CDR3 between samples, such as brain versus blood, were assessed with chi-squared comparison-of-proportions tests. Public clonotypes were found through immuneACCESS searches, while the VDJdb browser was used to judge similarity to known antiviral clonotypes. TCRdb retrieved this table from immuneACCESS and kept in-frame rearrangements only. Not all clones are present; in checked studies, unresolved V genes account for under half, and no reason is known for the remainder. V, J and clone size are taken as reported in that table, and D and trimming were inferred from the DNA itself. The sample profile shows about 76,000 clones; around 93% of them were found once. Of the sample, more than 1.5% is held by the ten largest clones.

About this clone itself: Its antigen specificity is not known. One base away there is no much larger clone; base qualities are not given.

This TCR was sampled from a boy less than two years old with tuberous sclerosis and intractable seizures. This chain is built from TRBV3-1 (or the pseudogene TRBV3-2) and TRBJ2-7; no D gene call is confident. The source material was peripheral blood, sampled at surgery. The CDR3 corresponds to CASSQKHRSPTQYF. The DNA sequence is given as TGTGCCAGCAGCCAAAAGCACAGATCACCGACGCAGTACTTC.